This T cell receptor beta chain was sequenced in a study of T cells after yellow fever vaccination. Study-level findings and limits: Booster samples showed a return of most primary-vaccination clones (around 96% CD4, approximately 90% CD8). Abundant clonotypes from the bulk population could get into FACS-sorted repertoires as contaminants.

In making TCR cDNA, 5'RACE template switching added a universal primer site and UMIs to it. Each CDR3 protein gets one entry after TCRdb re-called the 5' RACE reads with MiXCR. This table has some 350,000 distinct CDR3 sequences, 3% to 4.5% appearing once. In this sample, this clonotype turned up a few times. What it binds is not known. The sequencing used PBMCs, collected 5 days after the yellow fever booster vaccination. This sequence originates from a man aged 18 to 35 who received the YFV17D yellow fever vaccine.

The CDR3 sequence: CASGGFTGELFF. The CDR3, as DNA: TGCGCCAGCGGGGGGTTCACCGGGGAGCTGTTTTTT. The chain has TRBV10-2 and TRBJ2-2, with a possible D match to TRBD2 (6 bases). Germline CDR1 is WSHSY and CDR2 is SAAADI. The CDR3 consists of 12 residues. With 8 bases removed from V and 4 bases from J, the gap between germline ends came to 8 bases.